One and the same sample provided the 25 T cell receptor beta chains below, sequenced in a study of post-analysis software for immune sequencing data. Study-level results: TRBV segments more frequent in patients than in controls numbered a few and included TRBV5-6, TRBV5-1 and TRBV20-1.

cDNA libraries for TCR beta contained unique molecular identifiers. Each CDR3 protein gets one entry after TCRdb re-called the PCR reads with MiXCR. The sample has about 460,000 distinct CDR3 sequences, 40% to 55% seen once. Their specific antigens are unknown. The sample comprised blood. The receptor source for this set is a girl aged 5-17 years with multiple sclerosis.

This clonotype has just a few counts. The chain combines TRBV28 with TRBJ2-7; TRBD2 agrees at 7 bases. CDR3 length equals 14 residues. The ends lost 3 bases at V and 5 bases at J; junction bases unmatched: 7. CDR1 and CDR2 from the germline V gene are MDHEN and SYDVKM. The DNA for the CDR3 is TGTGCCAGCAGTTTTGCGGGAGCCGTAAACGAGCAGTACTTC. It translates to CASSFAGAVNEQYF.

V gene TRBV28 combines with J gene TRBJ2-4; the D gene is possibly TRBD2 (5 bases). The J call may be faulty, since TRBJ2-7 better matches the DNA end. The CDR3 is made up of 15 amino acids. Germline V lookup: CDR1 MDHEN, CDR2 SYDVKM. This chain's CDR3 is CASSFDSSGLYEQYF. The CDR3 DNA reads TGTGCCAGCAGTTTCGACTCAAGCGGCCTTTACGAGCAGTACTTC.

This clonotype has a handful of counts. The chain links TRBV6-1 to TRBJ2-1; no reliable D call. V was shortened by 4 bases and J by 4 bases, with 11 bases between the two germline ends. Per germline, CDR1 MNHNS and CDR2 SASEGT. CDR3 size: 14 residues. The CDR3 nucleotides are TGTGCCAGCAGTGGTCTCACCACGTACAATGAGCAGTTCTTC. Its protein product is CASSGLTTYNEQFF.

This rearrangement joins TRBV11-2 to TRBJ2-5; 9 bases agree with TRBD2. From germline, CDR1 is SGHAT and CDR2 FQNNGV. V lost 1 base and J lost 4; bases outside the gene matches: 7. The CDR3 spans 16 residues. CDR3 bases: TGTGCCAGCAGCTTAGGGGTAGCGGGAGTGGGAGAGACCCAGTACTTC. Translated, it gives CASSLGVAGVGETQYF.

With regard to this clonotype: At one of its ends the junction is not consistent with the germline gene, which may arise from a read error. The V call is TRBV29-1, the J call TRBJ1-1; D gene unclear. This CDR3 is 14 amino acids long. Germline lookup yields CDR1 SQVTM and CDR2 ANQGSEA. For the CDR3, the DNA is TGCAGCGTGGAAGGGCGGCAGACGAACACTGAAGCTTTCTTT. This encodes CSVEGRQTNTEAFF.

This chain links TRBV7-3 with TRBJ2-1; D possibly uses TRBD1 or TRBD2 (5 bases each). The V end lost 2 bases, the J end lost 10 bases, and 15 bases lay between the germline ends. CDR1 and CDR2 (germline): SGHTA, FQGTGA. The CDR3 length is 14 residues. The CDR3 here is CASSLSPYGGEQFF. The DNA for the CDR3 is TGTGCCAGCAGCTTATCCCCCTATGGGGGAGAGCAGTTCTTC.

This clonotype was seen more than once but under ten times. The V and J genes are TRBV10-3 and TRBJ2-1, with TRBD2 identical over 16 bases. Losses at the gene ends were 8 bases for V and 6 bases for J; bases not matched to a gene: 16. Germline V lookup: CDR1 ENHRY, CDR2 SYGVKD. The CDR3 spans 19 residues. CDR3 nucleotides: TGTGCCATCTCGTTCACTACGGGACTAGCGGGAGGGGGAACCAATGAGCAGTTCTTC. This sequence encodes CAISFTTGLAGGGTNEQFF.

The V gene is TRBV27, the J gene TRBJ2-7; the D gene is possibly TRBD1 (6 bases). The V end was cut by 4 bases, the J end by 0 bases, with 13 bases between. The CDR3 has 15 residues. Germline V gives CDR1 MNHEY, CDR2 SMNVEV (reference sequence). The CDR3 loop is CASSSLDRSSYEQYF. The CDR3 DNA reads as TGTGCCAGCAGTTCGCTCGACAGGAGCTCCTACGAGCAGTACTTC.

The chain employs TRBV6-2 or TRBV6-3 and TRBJ2-2; 10 positions match TRBD2. The CDR3 is 18 amino acids. Germline V gene lookup returns CDR1 MNHEY and CDR2 SVGEGT. V was clipped by 5 bases and J by 6 bases; unmatched bases: 15. CDR3 sequence reads: CASSVPSWTSGGPGELFF. The CDR3 coding sequence is TGTGCCAGCAGTGTACCCTCTTGGACTAGCGGTGGACCCGGGGAGCTGTTTTTT.

The table lists this clonotype with a count of one. This chain links TRBV29-1 with TRBJ1-5; a weak D match, TRBD1 (5 bases). Germline V gene data show CDR1 as SQVTM and CDR2 as ANQGSEA. The V end lost 4 bases, the J end lost 7 bases, and 14 bases lay between the germline ends. The CDR3 has 13 residues. Here the CDR3 DNA reads TGCAGCGTTGGATGCTATGAGGGGCAGCCCCAGCATTTT. It is translated as CSVGCYEGQPQHF.

The rearrangement links TRBV6-5 to TRBJ2-1, with 16 bases identical to TRBD2. V trimming: 0 bases; J trimming: 8 bases; junction bases outside the gene matches: 19. The CDR3 is made up of 22 amino acids. Germline CDR1 and CDR2: MNHEY and SVGAGI. In nucleotides, the CDR3 is TGTGCCAGCAGTTACTCCCCGGCGGGGACTAGCGGGAGGGCCTTACGTAACGATGAGCAGTTCTTC. Translated, it gives CASSYSPAGTSGRALRNDEQFF.

V usage is TRBV27 and J usage is TRBJ2-1; D tentatively fits TRBD1 or TRBD2 (5 bases each). The CDR3 extends over 14 amino acids. From germline, CDR1 is MNHEY and CDR2 SMNVEV (reference sequence). V was clipped by 4 bases and J by 10 bases, with 17 bases between them. Here the CDR3 reads CASSYSMGVGEQFF. DNA of the CDR3: TGTGCCAGCAGTTATAGTATGGGGGTAGGGGAGCAGTTCTTC.

The chain couples TRBV30 to TRBJ2-1, with 10 bases that match TRBD2. This CDR3 has 12 residues. The V and J ends lost 3 bases and 10 bases, in that order; junction bases with no gene match: 3. CDR1 and CDR2 (germline): GTSNPN, SVGIG (reference sequence). The CDR3 protein is CAWRTSGWEQFF. The CDR3, as DNA: TGTGCCTGGAGGACTAGCGGGTGGGAGCAGTTCTTC.

The chain has TRBV7-2 and TRBJ2-3, with D perhaps TRBD2 (5 bases). The CDR3 consists of 15 residues. Germline CDR1 is SGHTA and CDR2 is FQGNSA. Trimming shortened V by 3 bases and J by 2 bases, and 12 bases separated the two germline ends. The CDR3 protein is CASSFSSGVTDTQYF. CDR3 DNA sequence: TGTGCCAGCAGCTTCTCCAGCGGAGTCACAGATACGCAGTATTTT.

The table lists this clonotype with a few counts. This chain joins TRBV15 and TRBJ2-7; D call uncertain. This CDR3 region has 16 residues. The germline V gene has CDR1 LNHNV and CDR2 YYDKDF (reference sequence). The germline V and J ends were trimmed by 4 bases and 0 bases, with 16 bases remaining between them. The CDR3 DNA sequence: TGTGCCACCAGCACCCGGGTGGGAACCAGCTCCTACGAGCAGTACTTC. Translating it yields CATSTRVGTSSYEQYF.

V gene TRBV25-1 combines with J gene TRBJ1-1, with unresolved D. V lost 1 base and J lost 3, with 9 bases in between. CDR1 is MGHDK and CDR2 is SYGVNS in the germline V gene. This CDR3 has 14 amino acids. The CDR3 nucleotides read TGTGCCAGCAGTGAATCCCCCGCACACACTGAAGCTTTCTTT. It encodes CASSESPAHTEAFF. The variable domain in full, with the rest retrieved from reference TRBV25-1 and TRBJ1-1, is EADIYQTPRYLVIGTGKKITLECSQTMGHDKMYWYQQDPGMELHLIHYSYGVNSTEKGDLSSESTVSRIRTEHFPLTLESARPSHTSQYLCASSESPAHTEAFFGQGTRLTVV.

This clonotype showed up just a few times. This sequence joins TRBV10-3 and TRBJ2-1, with 11 bases matching TRBD2. J was trimmed by 2 bases and V by 7 bases; bases with no gene match: 4. CDR3 length equals 15 residues. Germline CDR1 is ENHRY and CDR2 is SYGVKD. CDR3 coding DNA: TGTGCCATCAACCGACTAGCGGGAACCTACAATGAGCAGTTCTTC. Protein product: CAINRLAGTYNEQFF.

As to this clonotype: This clone may be a read error of a much larger clone one base away. The V call is TRBV15, the J call TRBJ2-4, with D tentatively TRBD1 or TRBD2 (5 bases each). The J call may be mistaken, given a closer DNA end match to TRBJ2-7. The CDR3 runs 17 residues. Germline V gene data show CDR1 as LNHNV and CDR2 as YYDKDF (reference sequence). CDR3 sequence (DNA): TGTGCCACCAGCAGAGCGAGCCGGGGCAAAAGCTCCCACGAGCAGTACTTC. This sequence encodes CATSRASRGKSSHEQYF.

The chain couples TRBV7-2 to TRBJ1-6; the match to TRBD1 covers 8 bases. With V trimmed by 7 bases and J by 2 bases, 7 bases remained unmatched. Germline V CDR1 and CDR2: SGHTA, FQGNSA. The CDR3 loop spans 16 amino acids. This chain's CDR3 is CASINRDRPYNSPLHF. The CDR3 nucleotides are TGTGCCAGCATCAACCGGGACAGGCCCTATAATTCACCCCTCCACTTT.

In the case of this clonotype: A junction end diverges from the germline sequence, so it may reflect a read error. V usage is TRBV25-1 and J usage is TRBJ2-5; D gene unclear. The germline CDR1 and CDR2 sequences are MGHDK and SYGVNS. CDR3 length: 12 residues. This CDR3 is CASGDTAETQYF. As DNA, the CDR3 is TGTGCCAGCGGTGATACAGCAGAGACCCAGTACTTC.

The J gene is TRBJ2-4, the V gene TRBV27; no clear D. Trimming removed 7 bases at V and 3 bases at J, with 22 bases between. Germline values: CDR1 MNHEY, CDR2 SMNVEV (reference sequence). The CDR3 sequence is 17 residues long. CDR3 sequence: CASKKLRNGVDKNIQYF. The CDR3 DNA reads TGTGCCAGCAAGAAACTTCGGAACGGTGTTGACAAAAACATTCAGTACTTC.

This clonotype has just a few counts. The chain joins TRBV20-1 to TRBJ2-7, with TRBD2 as a possible D gene (6 bases). Germline CDR1 is DFQATT and CDR2 is SNEGSKA (reference sequence). The length of the CDR3 is 18 residues. V lost 0 bases, J lost 2 bases, and 23 bases lay in between. The DNA of the CDR3 is TGCAGTGCTAGAGATCATAAGGAGGACTACAGGACCCCCTACGAGCAGTACTTC. Amino acids: CSARDHKEDYRTPYEQYF.

This clonotype was detected only a few times. CDR3 in DNA: TGCGCCAGCAGCTCTACGACACGAGGGGACGAGCAGTTCTTC. It yields the protein CASSSTTRGDEQFF. The chain is built from TRBV5-1 and TRBJ2-1; D possibly uses TRBD1 or TRBD2 (5 bases each). Looked up from germline, CDR1 is SGHRS and CDR2 is YFSETQ. The CDR3 runs to 14 residues. The V end was cut by 3 bases, the J end by 10 bases, with 17 bases between.

This CDR3 reads CSAIKSSYNEQFF. CDR3 DNA sequence: TGCAGTGCCATCAAAAGCTCCTACAATGAGCAGTTCTTC. The chain links TRBV20-1 to TRBJ2-1, with no clear D. The CDR3 runs to 13 residues. The germline V and J ends were trimmed by 6 bases and 0 bases, with 9 bases remaining between them. Germline V CDR1 and CDR2: DFQATT, SNEGSKA (reference sequence).

This clonotype turned up a few times. The chain carries TRBV25-1 and TRBJ2-4, with TRBD2 as a possible D gene (5 bases). Trimming left V 2 bases short and J 13 bases short, with 12 bases between. The CDR3 is 12 amino acids. Germline V gene lookup returns CDR1 MGHDK and CDR2 SYGVNS. Here the CDR3 DNA reads TGTGCCAGCAGTGAAGGGCAGTGGGAGCAGTACTTC. Its protein is CASSEGQWEQYF.